This T cell receptor beta chain was sequenced for a study of cytomegalovirus exposure and HLA in healthy donors. About the research overall: The approximately 130 validation repertoires matched the approximately 700 first-cohort repertoires in platform, a later analysis reported.

Points on this clone: Its antigen is not identified.

Trimming took off 8 bases at V and 6 bases at J, with 5 bases between the two ends. Germline CDR1 reads LNHDA; CDR2 reads SQIVND (reference sequence). The CDR3 covers 9 residues. General study findings and limits: Confirmation was obtained in vitro that three CMV-associated chains are specific for CMV antigens. Most TCR sequences were seen very rarely across donors, but some public TCRs occurred in many.

The donors were in the roughly 130-subject validation cohort; that cohort was separate from the roughly 730-subject first cohort. Using immunoSEQ multiplex PCR, the repertoire was profiled, and TCRdb retains in-frame clones only, with some absent. The repertoire holds some 170,000 clones, with roughly 86% as singletons. This sequence was found in a man younger than 30 in good health and CMV-seropositive. V and J are TRBV19 and TRBJ2-7; D is undetermined. Sequenced material: PBMCs. The CDR3 region has the DNA TGTGCCAGTTGGAGCGAGCAGTACTTC. It codes for CASWSEQYF.